This TCR beta chain was found in a study of blood T cell repertoires in COVID-19 (dated by TCRdb to 2018 to 2021). For context, the study as a whole: Collaborator samples came from the United States, Italy and Spain and covered acute and convalescent phases of COVID-19. The prospective study material was composed of cDNA or gDNA derived from T cells, B-cell-depleted T cells, or PBMCs. HLA class I and class II types, where available, came from metadata supplied by the sample provider rather than from assay-based typing. The repertoires were released in a freely available public database meant as a resource for research on the immune response to SARS-CoV-2. The dataset comprised deeply sampled blood TCRbeta repertoires from subjects exposed to, actively infected with, or recovered from COVID-19. The sample metadata nearly always contained a de-identified subject ID, COVID-19 status, age in years and sex. Samples were obtained from the ongoing ImmuneRACE study (first 160 participants) and from about 1,300 subjects provided by 6 global collaborators.

This clone was recorded once. Its antigen is unknown. No per-base quality is available; no much larger clone lies one base away. The immunoSEQ Assay, a bias-controlled multiplex PCR, was used to amplify TCRbeta CDR3 regions from genomic DNA. As for how the authors treated the data: The number of nucleated cells in each sample was estimated by amplification of reference gene primers within the assay. Sequence reads were collapsed and filtered to measure the absolute abundance of every unique TCRbeta CDR3 rearrangement. For each sample, productive Simpson clonality was calculated as the square root of Simpson's diversity index across productive rearrangements. Entries here come from immuneACCESS through TCRdb and include only in-frame sequences with V and J called. Some clones fail to appear in such tables; in the studies checked, an unresolved V gene covers under half of the shortfall, and the cause of the remainder is unknown. That table supplies the V and J calls and clone size; D and trimming were determined from the DNA. For this sample the table gives about 310,000 clones, of which about 89% were detected only once. The ten largest account for approximately 7.8% of the sample.

Samples from volunteer blood donors who had recovered from COVID-19 were contributed by a second Seattle source. Collaborating institutions collected whole blood in K2EDTA tubes following their own protocols. For TCRbeta analysis, collaborator samples were shipped as frozen whole blood, as isolated PBMCs, or as DNA extracted from either sample type. Spanning cysteine to phenylalanine, the CDR3 consists of 14 amino acids. Kept here is only the CDR3 DNA, which spans 42 bases and is read in frame from base 1. Trimming takes 1 base from V and 0 bases from J, and the germline ends sit 4 bases apart. According to the germline V gene, CDR1 reads SGHAT and CDR2 reads FQNNGV. Results the study describes overall, beyond this receptor: Clinical and demographic metadata were provided uncurated, with the amount varying by source and participant.

The TCR sequence derives from a woman between 45 and 65 years old who had recovered from COVID-19. The chain was built from TRBV11-2 and TRBJ2-1; confidence is insufficient to name the D gene. The sequenced sample consisted of peripheral blood. The nucleotide sequence reads as follows: TGTGCCAGCAGCTTAGGCGGCTCCTACAATGAGCAGTTCTTC. It encodes CASSLGGSYNEQFF.